The source of this TCR beta chain is a study of cytomegalovirus exposure and HLA in healthy donors. Overall study results and limits: The classifier, whose performance was assessed in both the original and validation cohorts, reportedly diagnosed cytomegalovirus status with high specificity and sensitivity. Owing to their indistinguishability, certain V segments, notably TRBV6-2 and TRBV6-3, were excluded. As a later analysis showed, several of the most significant clusters appeared to be linked to common viral pathogens. Later on, a genetic analysis was performed. It linked a missense variant in DCLRE1C with V- and J-gene trimming of TCR beta.

This CDR3 contains 14 residues. V was shortened by 0 bases and J by 4 bases, with 10 bases between the two germline ends. Germline V gives CDR1 SGHRS, CDR2 YFSETQ. The PCR was carried out with 60 Vbeta primers and 13 Jbeta primers. Sequencing used immunoSEQ multiplex PCR; TCRdb keeps in-frame clones, though not all of them. Of hundreds of thousands of clones listed, roughly 84% were seen once; the top ten hold approximately 0.71%. As concerns this clone: Its target is unknown. Other DNA sequences in this sample translate to the same CDR3.

The V gene is TRBV5-1, the J gene TRBJ1-2; tentative D call: TRBD1 (5 bases). The sequenced material came from PBMCs. This clonotype was obtained from a boy younger than 10 in good health and CMV-seronegative. This chain's CDR3 is CASSLAETGYGYTF. CDR3 in DNA: TGCGCCAGCAGCTTGGCGGAAACAGGCTATGGCTACACCTTC.